The T cell receptor (beta chain) under discussion was sequenced for a study of T cell repertoires in cytomegalovirus infection. Study-level information: Signatures in public TCR beta sequences pointed to both CMV infection and matching HLA type. Findings and caveats of the study: There were HLA-C-restricted CMV-specific TCR beta clonotypes dominating the ex vivo response. CMV carriers having the relevant HLA were flagged by cumulative public TCR beta family frequency.

The table lists this clonotype with many counts. Antigen unknown. TCRdb processed the reads anew with MiXCR; each CDR3 protein has one entry. The sample holds 250,000 or so distinct CDR3 sequences, 15% to 20% seen once. Trimming left V 4 bases short and J 6 bases short, with 22 bases between. This CDR3 spans 17 amino acids. CDR1 and CDR2 from the germline V gene are SEHNR and FQNEAQ (reference sequence). The sequenced sample consisted of CD8+ T cells from PBMCs. This clonotype was obtained from a human donor in good health (CMV status not recorded). Some clones in this sample may be carry-over from other donors' samples. This chain uses TRBV7-9 with TRBJ2-1; possibly TRBD1 or TRBD2 for D (5 bases each). CDR3 in DNA: TGTGCCAGCAGCTCACAGGAGCCCCGGGGAACGGGCAATGAGCAGTTCTTC. It translates to CASSSQEPRGTGNEQFF.